A single sample is the source of the 13 T cell receptor beta chains below, sequenced in a study of T cell responses to AZD1222 COVID-19 vaccine. The method was immunoSEQ multiplex PCR; TCRdb's version includes in-frame clones alone and lacks a portion of them. The sample lists some 120,000 clones, 85% to 90% occurring once. The sample here was peripheral blood, taken on day 0 of AZD1222 vaccination. The receptors stem from an adult in good health.

The chain recombines TRBV5-1 with TRBJ2-5; 7 bases align to TRBD2. Per germline, CDR1 SGHRS and CDR2 YFSETQ. J was trimmed by 5 bases and V by 1 base; bases with no gene match: 26. The CDR3 totals 21 residues. The CDR3 sequence is CASSLPAWTSTSPMGGETQYF. DNA for the CDR3: TGCGCCAGCAGCTTGCCCGCCTGGACCTCGACTAGCCCTATGGGGGGGGAGACCCAGTACTTC.

This sequence joins TRBV3-1 (or the pseudogene TRBV3-2) and TRBJ2-7, with D tentatively TRBD2 (6 bases). From germline, CDR1 is LGHDT and CDR2 YNNKEL (reference sequence). CDR3 size: 16 residues. V lost 1 base and J lost 7, with 20 bases in between. The CDR3 nucleotides are TGTGCCAGCAGCCAAGTCGGGACTCTCGGGTCAATGGAGCAGTACTTC. It encodes CASSQVGTLGSMEQYF.

The V call is TRBV2, the J call TRBJ1-1, with 11 bases lining up with TRBD1. V was clipped by 11 bases and J by 1 base; unmatched bases: 6. Germline V gene sequence: CDR1 SNHLY, CDR2 FYNNEI. The length of the CDR3 is 14 residues. CDR3 nucleotides: TGTGCCGGACGGGACAGGGGGGCGAACACTGAAGCTTTCTTT. Its translation is CAGRDRGANTEAFF.

This chain joins TRBV28 and TRBJ1-6; D is unclear. The V end was cut by 5 bases, the J end by 8 bases, with 13 bases between. CDR1 is MDHEN, CDR2 SYDVKM, per germline. The CDR3 covers 14 residues. The CDR3: CASSRTHGDSPLHF. In DNA, the CDR3 is TGTGCCAGCAGTAGAACCCACGGGGATTCACCCCTCCACTTT.

The chain recombines TRBV6-6 with TRBJ2-7, with 7 bases fitting TRBD1. Germline V gives CDR1 MNHNY, CDR2 SVGAGI (reference sequence). V lost 7 bases to trimming and J lost 0 bases; unmatched junction nucleotides: 6. CDR3 length: 14 residues. The CDR3: CASTGTASSYEQYF. In DNA form, the CDR3 reads TGTGCCAGCACTGGGACAGCCTCCTCCTACGAGCAGTACTTC.

The V call is TRBV11-2, the J call TRBJ2-5, with D unclear. The CDR3 loop spans 13 amino acids. Looked up from germline, CDR1 is SGHAT and CDR2 is FQNNGV. The V gene lost 5 bases and the J gene lost 3 bases, with 10 bases spanning the gap. As DNA, the CDR3 is TGTGCCAGCAGCCCTTCCCCAGAAGAGACCCAGTACTTC. This encodes CASSPSPEETQYF.

The chain couples TRBV10-1 to TRBJ1-1; D is perhaps TRBD1 (5 bases). V was pared by 0 bases and J by 7 bases, with 18 bases between. The germline V gene encodes CDR1 WNHNN and CDR2 SYGVQD (reference sequence). This CDR3 comprises 16 residues. As DNA, the CDR3 is TGCGCCAGCAGTGAGTCGGGGATGGGCGCTGGGGGTGAAGCTTTCTTT. Amino acid sequence: CASSESGMGAGGEAFF.

The rearrangement uses TRBV6-1 and TRBJ1-2, with D unclear. The CDR3 consists of 12 residues. The V gene lost 3 bases and the J gene lost 4 bases, with 6 bases spanning the gap. CDR1 and CDR2 (germline): MNHNS, SASEGT. The CDR3 here is CASSDGRYGYTF. The CDR3 DNA follows: TGTGCCAGCAGTGACGGCCGCTATGGCTACACCTTC.

This chain uses TRBV5-5 with TRBJ2-7, with D possibly being TRBD1 (6 bases). Germline CDR1 and CDR2: SGHKS and YYEKEE (reference sequence). The CDR3 has 15 residues. V was clipped by 0 bases and J by 2 bases, with 12 bases between them. In DNA form, the CDR3 reads TGTGCCAGCAGCTTGGAAGGGGGAAGGGCCTACGAGCAGTACTTC. As protein: CASSLEGGRAYEQYF. Drawing the rest from reference TRBV5-5 and TRBJ2-7, the complete variable domain is DAGVTQSPTHLIKTRGQQVTLRCSPISGHKSVSWYQQVLGQGPQFIFQYYEKEERGRGNFPDRFSARQFPNYSSELNVNALLLGDSALYLCASSLEGGRAYEQYFGPGTRLTVT.

This clone has just a few counts. The chain couples TRBV7-9 to TRBJ1-5; 8 positions match TRBD1. CDR3 length: 13 amino acids. Looked up from germline, CDR1 is SEHNR and CDR2 is FQNEAQ (reference sequence). V dropped 2 bases and J dropped 6; count of bases not matched to a gene: 0. CDR3 coding DNA: TGTGCCAGCAGCTTACAGGGGGCTCAGCCCCAGCATTTT. Encoded protein: CASSLQGAQPQHF.

CDR3 loop: CSASNTNSYNSPLHF. CDR3 DNA sequence: TGCAGTGCTAGTAATACCAACTCCTATAATTCACCCCTCCACTTT. The chain employs TRBV20-1 and TRBJ1-6; D remains unclear. The CDR3 length is 15 residues. Germline V gene lookup returns CDR1 DFQATT and CDR2 SNEGSKA (reference sequence). The germline V and J ends were trimmed by 3 bases and 0 bases, with 9 bases remaining between them.

The V and J genes are TRBV5-1 and TRBJ1-5; D perhaps matches TRBD1 (6 bases). CDR1 is SGHRS, CDR2 YFSETQ, per germline. Trimming cost V 3 bases and J 6 bases, with 13 bases left between them. The CDR3 loop spans 14 amino acids. The CDR3 region is CASSSGQIGQPQHF. DNA for the CDR3: TGCGCCAGCAGCTCCGGACAGATCGGTCAGCCCCAGCATTTT.

The gene calls are TRBV3-1 (or the pseudogene TRBV3-2) and TRBJ1-6; D uncertain. V was shortened by 5 bases and J by 9 bases, with 11 bases between the two germline ends. CDR3 length: 13 residues. Germline CDR1 reads LGHDT; CDR2 reads YNNKEL (reference sequence). In nucleotides, the CDR3 is TGTGCCAGCAGCAGAGGGTCGGGTTCACCCCTCCACTTT. Encoded protein: CASSRGSGSPLHF.